A single sample is the source of the 25 T cell receptor beta chains below, sequenced in a study of blood T cell repertoires in COVID-19. The protocol was immunoSEQ multiplex PCR, while the TCRdb copy is restricted to in-frame clones and leaves out a portion. The data show approximately 49,000 clones, approximately 81% seen once. Input material: peripheral blood. All receptors derive from a woman of 80 years or more with COVID-19, enrolled during active disease.

The V and J genes are TRBV11-2 and TRBJ1-1; D possibly corresponds to TRBD1 (5 bases). The CDR3 contains 15 residues. The germline gives CDR1 SGHAT, CDR2 FQNNGV. Trimming took off 2 bases at V and 0 bases at J, with 10 bases between the two ends. CDR3 sequence: CASSLRGAMNTEAFF. The CDR3, as DNA: TGTGCCAGCAGCTTAAGGGGTGCCATGAACACTGAAGCTTTCTTT. The full variable domain, rest sourced from reference TRBV11-2 and TRBJ1-1, is EAGVAQSPRYKIIEKRQSVAFWCNPISGHATLYWYQQILGQGPKLLIQFQNNGVVDDSQLPKDRFSAERLKGVDSTLKIQPAKLEDSAVYLCASSLRGAMNTEAFFGQGTRLTVV.

A single count supports this clone. The rearrangement joins TRBV4-1 to TRBJ1-1; the match to TRBD1 covers 9 bases. The trim removed 4 bases at V and 3 bases at J, leaving 6 bases unmatched. There are 15 residues in the CDR3. From germline, CDR1 is MGHRA and CDR2 YSYEKL. CDR3 nucleotide sequence: TGCGCCAGCAGCCGCGGCCGGGACAGGGACACTGAAGCTTTCTTT. Its protein product is CASSRGRDRDTEAFF.

The chain joins TRBV18 to TRBJ2-7; 13 bases map to TRBD2. CDR3 length equals 15 residues. V trimming: 3 bases; J trimming: 2 bases; junction bases outside the gene matches: 1. Germline V CDR1 and CDR2: KGHSH, LQKENI. The CDR3 here is CASSPGTSGTYEQYF. The CDR3 nucleotides read TGTGCCAGCTCACCCGGGACTAGCGGGACCTACGAGCAGTACTTC. Based on the CDR3 plus reference TRBV18 and TRBJ2-7, the full variable domain is NAGVMQNPRHLVRRRGQEARLRCSPMKGHSHVYWYRQLPEEGLKFMVYLQKENIIDESGMPKERFSAEFPKEGPSILRIQQVVRGDSAAYFCASSPGTSGTYEQYFGPGTRLTVT.

The CDR3 loop reads CASSDGLAGVEETQYF. As DNA, the CDR3 is TGTGCCAGCAGTGATGGACTAGCGGGAGTAGAAGAGACCCAGTACTTC. This chain uses TRBV2 with TRBJ2-5; 13 positions match TRBD2. This CDR3 is 16 amino acids long. Germline V lookup: CDR1 SNHLY, CDR2 FYNNEI. J was trimmed by 3 bases and V by 3 bases; bases with no gene match: 4.

The chain recombines TRBV10-3 with TRBJ1-2; tentative D call: TRBD1 (6 bases). The V gene's germline CDR1 is ENHRY and CDR2 SYGVKD. Trimming pared 4 bases from V and 5 bases from J, leaving 11 bases between. The CDR3 sequence is 13 residues long. The CDR3 reads CAISAKQGYGYTF. CDR3 bases: TGTGCCATCAGTGCCAAACAGGGATATGGCTACACCTTC.

The chain couples TRBV14 to TRBJ1-4, with a tentative D call TRBD1 (6 bases). This CDR3 is built from 14 residues. Per germline, CDR1 SGHDN and CDR2 FVKESK. V lost 0 bases and J 8 bases, leaving 10 bases between the germline ends. The CDR3 nucleotides are TGTGCCAGCAGCCAAGAAGTAAGGGGGGAAAAACTGTTTTTT. Translating it yields CASSQEVRGEKLFF.

The rearrangement links TRBV19 to TRBJ2-1, with D possibly TRBD2 on 5 matching bases. The germline gives CDR1 LNHDA, CDR2 SQIVND (reference sequence). The CDR3 is made up of 16 amino acids. Trimming removed 0 bases from V and 4 bases from J, with 13 bases in between. This CDR3 reads CASSIDGGPPYNEQFF. CDR3 coding DNA: TGTGCCAGTAGTATAGACGGAGGACCCCCGTACAATGAGCAGTTCTTC.

The chain joins TRBV10-3 to TRBJ1-6; no definite D call. Trimming took off 8 bases at V and 0 bases at J, with 8 bases between the two ends. CDR1 is ENHRY and CDR2 is SYGVKD in the germline V gene. There are 14 residues in the CDR3. CDR3 region: CAISGSSYNSPLHF. The DNA of the CDR3 is TGTGCCATCTCGGGGAGCTCCTATAATTCACCCCTCCACTTT.

The chain links TRBV28 to TRBJ1-6; D possibly corresponds to TRBD1 (5 bases). Trimming pared 7 bases from V and 6 bases from J, leaving 19 bases between. Germline-derived CDR1 and CDR2 are MDHEN and SYDVKM. CDR3 size: 16 residues. CDR3 nucleotides: TGTGCCAGCACCCGTTTGGGGGGGAGTATTAATTCACCCCTCCACTTT. Residues: CASTRLGGSINSPLHF.

The V call is TRBV30, the J call TRBJ1-6, with 7 bases matching TRBD1. CDR1 GTSNPN and CDR2 SVGIG come from the germline V gene (reference sequence). The CDR3 spans 14 residues. With V trimmed by 0 bases and J by 10 bases, 6 bases remained unmatched. The chain's CDR3 is CAWSVGRGNSPLHF. The CDR3 DNA reads TGTGCCTGGAGTGTGGGCAGGGGGAACTCACCCCTCCACTTT.

This rearrangement joins TRBV28 to TRBJ1-4; no definite D call. Deletions cut 9 bases from V and 5 bases from J, with 22 bases between. The CDR3 is 16 residues long. CDR1 is MDHEN and CDR2 is SYDVKM in the germline V gene. The DNA for the CDR3 is TGTGCCAGTAGAAACGTAGGGAGTGATGTAAATGAAAAACTGTTTTTT. Protein: CASRNVGSDVNEKLFF.

The gene calls are TRBV12-3 or TRBV12-4 and TRBJ1-1; D is uncertain. The CDR3 consists of 13 residues. Trimming removed 6 bases from V and 1 base from J, with 9 bases in between. Here the CDR3 DNA reads TGTGCCAGCAGATGGGAGGGGAACACTGAAGCTTTCTTT. This codes for CASRWEGNTEAFF.

In the case of this clone: This CDR3 is also generated by other DNA sequences in the sample. This chain uses TRBV7-6 with TRBJ2-7; tentatively, D is TRBD2 (5 bases). The germline V gene encodes CDR1 SGHVS and CDR2 FNYEAQ. This CDR3 has 15 residues. The V end was cut by 1 base, the J end by 0 bases, with 10 bases between. The CDR3 DNA sequence: TGTGCCAGCAGCTTAGACACGGGGAGCTCCTACGAGCAGTACTTC. Amino acid sequence: CASSLDTGSSYEQYF.

This rearrangement joins TRBV4-2 to TRBJ2-5, with 10 nucleotides matching TRBD2. Germline CDR1 and CDR2: LGHNA and YNFKEQ. Trimming took 2 bases from V and 5 from J; bases not matched to a gene: 8. The CDR3 runs to 16 residues. CDR3 nucleotide sequence: TGTGCCAGCAGCCAAACTCCGGGACTAGCGTCGGAGACCCAGTACTTC. Amino acid sequence: CASSQTPGLASETQYF.

This clone was counted only a few times. The rearrangement joins TRBV18 to TRBJ2-4, with D perhaps TRBD2 (5 bases). Trimming took off 3 bases at V and 8 bases at J, with 17 bases between the two ends. Germline CDR1 is KGHSH and CDR2 is LQKENI. The CDR3 sequence is 15 residues long. The CDR3 loop reads CASSPQHPPGDIQYF. The CDR3 nucleotides read TGTGCCAGCTCACCTCAACATCCGCCCGGGGACATTCAGTACTTC.

With respect to this clone: Its ends do not fully match the called genes, so a read error is possible. The chain carries TRBV7-3 and TRBJ1-2; D gene uncertain. Germline loops: CDR1 SGHTA, CDR2 FQGTGA. This CDR3 region has 10 residues. Here the CDR3 reads CARGKRRPNF. CDR3 nucleotides: TGTGCCAGGGGAAAGCGGAGGCCGAACTTC.

The V call is TRBV9, the J call TRBJ2-1; 7 nucleotides match TRBD2. V shed 3 bases and J 0 bases; nucleotides not matched to a gene: 3. The CDR3 is 15 residues long. Germline CDR1 reads SGDLS; CDR2 reads YYNGEE. The CDR3 DNA is TGTGCCAGCAGCGCATTAGCGGGCTCCTACAATGAGCAGTTCTTC. Its protein is CASSALAGSYNEQFF.

Points on this clone: One junction end disagrees with the germline gene, perhaps due to a read error. The chain links TRBV7-7 to TRBJ1-2; D not certain. The CDR3 is made up of 16 amino acids. Germline lookup yields CDR1 SSHAT and CDR2 FNYEAQ (reference sequence). CDR3 amino acids: CASSLTSSHADYGYTF. CDR3 nucleotides: TGTGCTAGCAGCTTAACTTCGAGCCACGCTGACTATGGCTACACCTTC. Based on the CDR3 plus reference TRBV7-7 and TRBJ1-2, the full variable domain is GAGVSQSPRYKVTKRGQDVTLRCDPISSHATLYWYQQALGQGPEFLTYFNYEAQPDKSGLPSDRFSAERPEGSISTLTIQRTEQRDSAMYRCASSLTSSHADYGYTFGSGTRLTVV.

The rearrangement uses TRBV19 and TRBJ2-7; D unclear. CDR1 is LNHDA, CDR2 SQIVND, per germline (reference sequence). Trimming shortened V by 6 bases and J by 2 bases, and 11 bases separated the two germline ends. There are 13 residues in the CDR3. DNA for the CDR3: TGTGCCAGTAGGTCGGCGGCCACCTACGAGCAGTACTTC. Amino acid sequence: CASRSAATYEQYF. The full variable domain, in which reference TRBV19 and TRBJ2-7 provide the parts outside the CDR3, is DGGITQSPKYLFRKEGQNVTLSCEQNLNHDAMYWYRQDPGQGLRLIYYSQIVNDFQKGDIAEGYSVSREKKESFPLTVTSAQKNPTAFYLCASRSAATYEQYFGPGTRLTVT.

This clone occurred a few times. V usage is TRBV19 and J usage is TRBJ2-2; D remains ambiguous. CDR3 length equals 16 residues. Germline V gene data show CDR1 as LNHDA and CDR2 as SQIVND (reference sequence). V was trimmed by 5 bases and J by 0 bases, leaving 13 bases between them. The CDR3, as DNA: TGTGCCAGTAGTTGGTTAGCACAAACGAACACCGGGGAGCTGTTTTTT. Translation: CASSWLAQTNTGELFF. Drawing the rest from reference TRBV19 and TRBJ2-2, the complete variable domain is DGGITQSPKYLFRKEGQNVTLSCEQNLNHDAMYWYRQDPGQGLRLIYYSQIVNDFQKGDIAEGYSVSREKKESFPLTVTSAQKNPTAFYLCASSWLAQTNTGELFFGEGSRLTVL.

This clone was recorded once. The V and J genes are TRBV10-3 and TRBJ2-7, with D possibly matching TRBD2 (6 bases). The CDR3 runs 14 residues. Germline V lookup: CDR1 ENHRY, CDR2 SYGVKD. The V end lost 8 bases, the J end lost 9 bases, and 23 bases lay between the germline ends. The CDR3 nucleotides are TGTGCCATCGCCGACCGGGGCAGCAGTAGCGGGCAGTACTTC. Amino acids: CAIADRGSSSGQYF.

This CDR3 reads CASWVREAQYF. In nucleotides, the CDR3 is TGTGCCTCCTGGGTGCGGGAAGCGCAGTATTTT. This chain uses TRBV11-3 with TRBJ2-3, with D possibly TRBD2 on 6 matching bases. V lost 11 bases, J lost 10 bases, and 16 bases lay in between. The CDR3 extends over 11 amino acids. CDR1 is SGHNT, CDR2 YENEEA, per germline.

The chain couples TRBV7-8 to TRBJ2-1; D ambiguous. Germline lookup yields CDR1 SGHVS and CDR2 FQNEAQ. Trimming took 1 base from V and 1 from J, leaving 11 bases between them. This CDR3 spans 16 amino acids. CDR3 DNA: TGTGCCAGCAGCTTAGGGGCAGGTGGGTCCTACAATGAGCAGTTCTTC. This sequence encodes CASSLGAGGSYNEQFF.

The rearrangement joins TRBV28 to TRBJ2-1; 12 bases match TRBD2. The CDR3 is 16 amino acids. The trim removed 2 bases at V and 6 bases at J, leaving 5 bases unmatched. In germline, CDR1 is MDHEN, CDR2 SYDVKM. As DNA, the CDR3 is TGTGCCAGCAGTTTACCCGGACTAGCGGGATTCAATGAGCAGTTCTTC. Its protein product is CASSLPGLAGFNEQFF.

This clone has only one observation. This rearrangement joins TRBV20-1 to TRBJ2-7; 14 bases fit TRBD2. The CDR3 is made up of 15 amino acids. With V trimmed by 3 bases and J by 5 bases, 6 bases remained unmatched. Looked up from germline, CDR1 is DFQATT and CDR2 is SNEGSKA (reference sequence). CDR3 DNA: TGCAGTGCTAGTGGGACTAGCGGGAGATCCCACGAGCAGTACTTC. As protein: CSASGTSGRSHEQYF.